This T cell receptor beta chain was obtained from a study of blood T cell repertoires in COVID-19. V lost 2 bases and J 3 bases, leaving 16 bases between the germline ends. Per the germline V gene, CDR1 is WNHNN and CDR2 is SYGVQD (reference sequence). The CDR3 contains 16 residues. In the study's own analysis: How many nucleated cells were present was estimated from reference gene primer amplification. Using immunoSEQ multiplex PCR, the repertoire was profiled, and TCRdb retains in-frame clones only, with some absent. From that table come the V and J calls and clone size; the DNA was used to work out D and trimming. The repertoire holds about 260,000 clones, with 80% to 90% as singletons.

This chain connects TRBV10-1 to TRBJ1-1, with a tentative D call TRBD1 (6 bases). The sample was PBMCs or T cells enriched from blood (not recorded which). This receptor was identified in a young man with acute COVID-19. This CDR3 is CASSERTGTLYTEAFF. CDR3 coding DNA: TGCGCCAGCAGTGAGAGAACCGGGACACTCTACACTGAAGCTTTCTTT.